This T cell receptor beta chain was recorded in a study of somatic mutations in cytotoxic T cells in rheumatoid arthritis. For the study at large: Patient blood, which was peripheral blood collected as 30 ml EDTA, was drawn right after diagnosis and before any treatment started. Findings and caveats of the study: More than 20% of CD8+ cells belonged to the largest clone in about an eighth of the 65 patients. In rheumatoid arthritis patients, the slight underrepresentation of TRBV07 was not adjusted for multiple comparisons. An increase in CD8+ clonality with age was seen in rheumatoid arthritis patients but not in healthy controls.

The CDR3 has 13 residues. Trimming shortened V by 3 bases and J by 12 bases, and 15 bases separated the two germline ends. The germline CDR1 and CDR2 sequences are MNHNS and SASEGT. Profiled with immunoSEQ multiplex PCR; TCRdb holds only in-frame clones, not every one. This sample carries 15,000 to 20,000 clones, 70% to 85% of them seen once, and the ten largest clones take about an eighth. On this clone itself: No antigen is known for it.

The rearrangement uses TRBV6-1 and TRBJ2-1; D ambiguous. The TCR was taken from an adult with rheumatoid arthritis. Sequencing was done on a sample of CD8+ T cells sorted from blood. The CDR3 loop is CASSEILGWAQFF. Written as DNA, the CDR3 is TGTGCCAGCAGTGAGATCCTGGGATGGGCGCAGTTCTTC.